This is a list of T cell receptor beta chains from one sample in a study of shared clonotypes between healthy human individuals. Profiling relied on immunoSEQ multiplex PCR, and the TCRdb table lists in-frame clones only, not all of them. The sample includes 1.5 million to 2.5 million clones, 85% to 95% of them seen just once. The sequenced sample was naive CD8+ T cells sorted from blood. The source is a man younger than 30 in good health. Each CDR3 is given with its conserved first and last residue. A D gene is named only where the DNA matches it firmly. Clone size is stated in some rows and not others, as once, few, many or a class when expanded.

abundance: NA
d_gene: TRBD1
j_gene: TRBJ1-2
v_gene: TRBV7-6
CDR3aa: CASSLGFGDSSNYGYTF
CDR3nt: TGTGCCAGCAGCTTAGGCTTTGGGGACAGTTCTAACTATGGCTACACCTTC

abundance: NA
d_gene: NA
j_gene: TRBJ1-1
v_gene: TRBV9
CDR3aa: CASSAPMRGAGTEAFF
CDR3nt: TGTGCCAGCAGCGCCCCAATGAGGGGCGCCGGGACTGAAGCTTTCTTT

abundance: few
d_gene: NA
j_gene: TRBJ1-1
v_gene: TRBV10-3
CDR3aa: CAIQENTEAFF
CDR3nt: TGTGCCATCCAGGAGAACACTGAAGCTTTCTTT

abundance: NA
d_gene: NA
j_gene: TRBJ2-7
v_gene: TRBV7-6
CDR3aa: CASSLEASVNYEQYF
CDR3nt: TGTGCCAGCAGCTTAGAGGCTAGCGTGAACTACGAGCAGTACTTC

abundance: NA
d_gene: NA
j_gene: TRBJ2-2
v_gene: TRBV27
CDR3aa: CASSPSVGAVTGELFF
CDR3nt: TGTGCCAGCAGTCCAAGTGTGGGTGCGGTCACCGGGGAGCTGTTTTTT

abundance: NA
d_gene: TRBD2
j_gene: TRBJ2-5
v_gene: TRBV6-6
CDR3aa: CASSLGLAGAGETQYF
CDR3nt: TGTGCCAGCAGTCTTGGACTAGCGGGAGCAGGAGAGACCCAGTACTTC

abundance: NA
d_gene: NA
j_gene: TRBJ1-1
v_gene: TRBV5-6
CDR3aa: CASSLEGMDTEAFF
CDR3nt: TGTGCCAGCAGCTTGGAGGGGATGGACACTGAAGCTTTCTTT

abundance: NA
d_gene: TRBD2
j_gene: TRBJ2-7
v_gene: TRBV7-9
CDR3aa: CASSLGYGRGNEQYF
CDR3nt: TGTGCCAGCAGCTTAGGTTACGGGCGGGGGAACGAGCAGTACTTC

abundance: NA
d_gene: TRBD2
j_gene: TRBJ2-7
v_gene: TRBV4-1
CDR3aa: CASSQTSGDHEQYF
CDR3nt: TGCGCCAGCAGCCAAACTAGCGGGGACCACGAGCAGTACTTC

abundance: NA
d_gene: NA
j_gene: TRBJ2-7
v_gene: TRBV9
CDR3aa: CASSGTGSYEQYF
CDR3nt: TGTGCCAGCAGCGGAACAGGGAGCTACGAGCAGTACTTC

abundance: NA
d_gene: NA
j_gene: TRBJ1-3
v_gene: TRBV29-1
CDR3aa: CSVVPDGSSGNTIYF
CDR3nt: TGCAGCGTTGTACCGGACGGGAGCTCTGGAAACACCATATATTTT

abundance: NA
d_gene: TRBD1
j_gene: TRBJ1-6
v_gene: TRBV7-9
CDR3aa: CASSAIQGIGSPLHF
CDR3nt: TGTGCCAGCAGCGCAATACAGGGGATTGGATCACCCCTCCACTTT

abundance: NA
d_gene: NA
j_gene: TRBJ2-5
v_gene: TRBV7-9
CDR3aa: CASSRITLQETQYF
CDR3nt: TGTGCCAGCAGCCGCATTACCTTACAAGAGACCCAGTACTTC

abundance: NA
d_gene: NA
j_gene: TRBJ2-5
v_gene: TRBV10-3
CDR3aa: CAISTGAEGPETQYF
CDR3nt: TGTGCCATCAGTACGGGTGCGGAGGGCCCAGAGACCCAGTACTTC

abundance: NA
d_gene: NA
j_gene: TRBJ2-7
v_gene: TRBV10-1
CDR3aa: CASSPIPGPLNASYEQYF
CDR3nt: TGCGCCAGCAGTCCCATCCCGGGCCCCCTTAACGCCTCCTACGAGCAGTACTTC

abundance: NA
d_gene: NA
j_gene: TRBJ2-2
v_gene: TRBV2
CDR3aa: CASSGLRANTGELFF
CDR3nt: TGTGCCAGCAGTGGGTTGCGAGCGAACACCGGGGAGCTGTTTTTT

abundance: NA
d_gene: TRBD1
j_gene: TRBJ2-3
v_gene: TRBV28
CDR3aa: CASSSTGTATDTQYF
CDR3nt: TGTGCCAGCAGTTCAACCGGGACAGCCACAGATACGCAGTATTTT

abundance: NA
d_gene: NA
j_gene: TRBJ2-7
v_gene: TRBV15
CDR3aa: CATSPGLTLEQYF
CDR3nt: TGTGCCACGTCGCCCGGACTGACCCTCGAGCAGTACTTC

abundance: NA
d_gene: NA
j_gene: TRBJ2-5
v_gene: TRBV5-4
CDR3aa: CASSLDLEQETQYF
CDR3nt: TGTGCCAGCAGCTTGGATCTCGAACAAGAGACCCAGTACTTC

abundance: NA
d_gene: NA
j_gene: TRBJ2-7
v_gene: TRBV7-6
CDR3aa: CASSSGWAGSYEQYF
CDR3nt: TGTGCCAGCAGCTCCGGGTGGGCAGGCTCCTACGAGCAGTACTTC

abundance: NA
d_gene: TRBD1
j_gene: TRBJ2-4
v_gene: TRBV27
CDR3aa: CASSGQGVAKNIQYF
CDR3nt: TGTGCCAGCAGTGGACAGGGAGTAGCCAAAAACATTCAGTACTTC

abundance: once
d_gene: TRBD1
j_gene: TRBJ2-1
v_gene: TRBV29-1
CDR3aa: CSADHRDRGDNEQFF
CDR3nt: TGCAGCGCCGACCACCGGGACAGGGGGGACAATGAGCAGTTCTTC

abundance: NA
d_gene: NA
j_gene: TRBJ2-1
v_gene: TRBV5-6
CDR3aa: CASSKEGASSYNEQFF
CDR3nt: TGTGCCAGCAGTAAAGAAGGGGCCAGCTCCTACAATGAGCAGTTCTTC

abundance: NA
d_gene: TRBD1
j_gene: TRBJ2-7
v_gene: TRBV7-9
CDR3aa: CASSSGTGGSNYEQYF
CDR3nt: TGTGCCAGCAGCTCCGGGACAGGGGGTTCGAACTACGAGCAGTACTTC

abundance: NA
d_gene: NA
j_gene: TRBJ2-2
v_gene: TRBV28
CDR3aa: CASSLGTHTGELFF
CDR3nt: TGTGCCAGCAGTCTCGGGACGCACACCGGGGAGCTGTTTTTT

abundance: NA
d_gene: TRBD2
j_gene: TRBJ2-7
v_gene: TRBV27
CDR3aa: CASSLSSAGDWVGYEQYF
CDR3nt: TGTGCCAGCAGTTTATCGTCGGCGGGAGATTGGGTGGGCTACGAGCAGTACTTC

abundance: NA
d_gene: NA
j_gene: TRBJ1-2
v_gene: TRBV2
CDR3aa: CASSEAEGMGIHGYTF
CDR3nt: TGTGCCAGCAGTGAAGCAGAGGGGATGGGGATTCATGGCTACACCTTC

abundance: once
d_gene: TRBD2
j_gene: TRBJ2-1
v_gene: TRBV29-1
CDR3aa: CSVTDLPGGVYNEQFF
CDR3nt: TGCAGCGTCACGGACCTCCCGGGGGGGGTCTACAATGAGCAGTTCTTC

abundance: NA
d_gene: NA
j_gene: TRBJ2-3
v_gene: TRBV30
CDR3aa: CAWSGPSSGTQYF
CDR3nt: TGTGCCTGGAGCGGCCCGAGCAGTGGTACGCAGTATTTT

abundance: NA
d_gene: NA
j_gene: TRBJ2-3
v_gene: TRBV11-2
CDR3aa: CASSLVTGYAADTQYF
CDR3nt: TGTGCCAGCAGCTTAGTTACTGGCTACGCCGCAGATACGCAGTATTTT

abundance: NA
d_gene: NA
j_gene: TRBJ1-5
v_gene: TRBV27
CDR3aa: CASSPGLRRGEPQHF
CDR3nt: TGTGCCAGCAGTCCGGGACTTCGGAGGGGAGAGCCCCAGCATTTT

abundance: NA
d_gene: NA
j_gene: TRBJ2-4
v_gene: TRBV6-5
CDR3aa: CASSPSENIQYF
CDR3nt: TGTGCCAGCAGTCCGAGTGAGAACATTCAGTACTTC

abundance: NA
d_gene: NA
j_gene: TRBJ2-7
v_gene: TRBV27
CDR3aa: CASSLQGPDEQYF
CDR3nt: TGTGCCAGCAGTTTACAGGGGCCGGACGAGCAGTACTTC

abundance: NA
d_gene: TRBD1
j_gene: TRBJ1-4
v_gene: TRBV9
CDR3aa: CASSEDRDGNNEKLFF
CDR3nt: TGTGCCAGCAGCGAGGACAGGGATGGAAATAATGAAAAACTGTTTTTT

abundance: NA
d_gene: TRBD2
j_gene: TRBJ2-5
v_gene: TRBV7-9
CDR3aa: CASSMPGRLAGFQETQYF
CDR3nt: TGTGCCAGCAGTATGCCCGGGCGGCTAGCGGGTTTCCAAGAGACCCAGTACTTC

abundance: NA
d_gene: NA
j_gene: TRBJ2-7
v_gene: TRBV12-2
CDR3aa: CASRLGPAGGVEQYF
CDR3nt: TGTGCAAGTCGCTTGGGTCCTGCAGGGGGCGTCGAGCAGTACTTC

abundance: NA
d_gene: NA
j_gene: TRBJ2-1
v_gene: TRBV6-5
CDR3aa: CASSSVLDLYNEQFF
CDR3nt: TGTGCCAGCAGTTCCGTCTTGGACCTCTACAATGAGCAGTTCTTC

abundance: NA
d_gene: NA
j_gene: TRBJ2-5
v_gene: TRBV30
CDR3aa: CAWSVSSGETQYF
CDR3nt: TGTGCCTGGAGTGTAAGTTCTGGAGAGACCCAGTACTTC

abundance: NA
d_gene: NA
j_gene: TRBJ2-2
v_gene: TRBV11-2
CDR3aa: CASTTNWGTGELFF
CDR3nt: TGTGCCAGCACGACTAATTGGGGAACCGGGGAGCTGTTTTTT

abundance: NA
d_gene: NA
j_gene: TRBJ2-7
v_gene: TRBV6-1
CDR3aa: CASSEAGRPYDEQYF
CDR3nt: TGTGCCAGCAGTGAAGCGGGAAGGCCATACGACGAGCAGTACTTC

abundance: NA
d_gene: NA
j_gene: TRBJ1-6
v_gene: TRBV9
CDR3aa: CASSVDPSGGYSPLHF
CDR3nt: TGTGCCAGCAGCGTAGACCCCTCGGGCGGTTATTCACCCCTCCACTTT

abundance: NA
d_gene: TRBD1
j_gene: TRBJ1-1
v_gene: TRBV2
CDR3aa: CASSEGTGFNTEAFF
CDR3nt: TGTGCCAGCAGTGAGGGGACAGGTTTTAACACTGAAGCTTTCTTT

abundance: once
d_gene: NA
j_gene: TRBJ1-2
v_gene: TRBV29-1
CDR3aa: CSVEGSNYGYTF
CDR3nt: TGCAGCGTTGAAGGCTCTAACTATGGCTACACCTTC

abundance: NA
d_gene: NA
j_gene: TRBJ2-1
v_gene: TRBV7-6
CDR3aa: CASSFPGEGNHNEQFF
CDR3nt: TGTGCCAGCAGCTTCCCAGGGGAGGGGAATCACAATGAGCAGTTCTTC

abundance: NA
d_gene: TRBD1
j_gene: TRBJ1-2
v_gene: TRBV29-1
CDR3aa: CSVDFPSDRGYGYTF
CDR3nt: TGCAGCGTTGACTTCCCATCGGACAGGGGATATGGCTACACCTTC

abundance: NA
d_gene: TRBD1
j_gene: TRBJ2-7
v_gene: TRBV5-1
CDR3aa: CASSLGTGAYEQYF
CDR3nt: TGCGCCAGCAGCTTAGGGACAGGAGCCTACGAGCAGTACTTC

abundance: NA
d_gene: TRBD2
j_gene: TRBJ2-1
v_gene: TRBV27
CDR3aa: CASSPDSGLAAGKEQFF
CDR3nt: TGTGCCAGCAGCCCCGACTCGGGACTAGCGGCGGGCAAGGAGCAGTTCTTC

abundance: NA
d_gene: TRBD1
j_gene: TRBJ2-7
v_gene: TRBV13
CDR3aa: CASSFRDRTLYEQYF
CDR3nt: TGTGCCAGCAGCTTCCGGGACAGAACACTCTACGAGCAGTACTTC

abundance: NA
d_gene: NA
j_gene: TRBJ1-5
v_gene: TRBV4-1
CDR3aa: CASSPRQSNQPQHF
CDR3nt: TGCGCCAGCAGCCCACGTCAGTCCAATCAGCCCCAGCATTTT

abundance: once
d_gene: TRBD1
j_gene: TRBJ1-2
v_gene: TRBV6-6
CDR3aa: CASGGTGGADGYTF
CDR3nt: TGTGCCAGCGGTGGGACAGGGGGCGCCGATGGCTACACCTTC

abundance: NA
d_gene: TRBD2
j_gene: TRBJ2-5
v_gene: TRBV4-1
CDR3aa: CASSQAPGGPRETQYF
CDR3nt: TGCGCCAGCAGCCAAGCGCCGGGGGGGCCCCGGGAGACCCAGTACTTC

abundance: NA
d_gene: TRBD1
j_gene: TRBJ2-7
v_gene: TRBV15
CDR3aa: CVTSRDQPGGEADEQYF
CDR3nt: TGTGTCACCAGCAGAGACCAACCAGGGGGCGAAGCGGACGAGCAGTACTTC

abundance: once
d_gene: TRBD2
j_gene: TRBJ2-1
v_gene: TRBV13
CDR3aa: CASSLPAGGGNEQFF
CDR3nt: TGTGCCAGCAGCTTACCAGCGGGGGGCGGAAATGAGCAGTTCTTC